The 27 T cell receptor beta chains in this list originate from one sample, sequenced in a study of cytomegalovirus exposure and HLA in healthy donors. The PCR employed 60 Vbeta primers together with 13 Jbeta primers. Clones were sequenced by immunoSEQ multiplex PCR, and TCRdb holds only the in-frame ones, with some missing. The repertoire consists of 100,000 to 150,000 clones, with roughly four fifths occurring once and the leading ten covering around 6.4%. What was sequenced was PBMCs. The receptors were sampled from a woman between 35 and 50 years old in good health and CMV-seropositive.

The gene calls are TRBV5-1 and TRBJ2-5, with D unclear. V was cut by 4 bases and J by 1 base, with 14 bases left in between. Germline CDR1 reads SGHRS; CDR2 reads YFSETQ. The CDR3 consists of 15 residues. As DNA, the CDR3 is TGCGCCAGCAGCCAAGATACAAAGCGCCAAGAGACCCAGTACTTC. Its translation: CASSQDTKRQETQYF.

The chain couples TRBV29-1 to TRBJ2-7; possible D gene TRBD1, 5 bases. CDR1 and CDR2 from the germline V gene are SQVTM and ANQGSEA. CDR3 length equals 14 residues. Trimming pared 4 bases from V and 2 bases from J, leaving 15 bases between. The CDR3 region is CSVVGPGKTYEQYF. The CDR3, as DNA: TGCAGCGTTGTTGGCCCAGGGAAAACCTACGAGCAGTACTTC.

V usage is TRBV4-1 and J usage is TRBJ2-7; 10 bases match TRBD1. The CDR3 is 15 residues long. Germline values: CDR1 MGHRA, CDR2 YSYEKL. V dropped 4 bases and J dropped 7; count of bases not matched to a gene: 10. The CDR3: CASSLGTGAAGEQYF. CDR3 in DNA: TGCGCCAGCAGCCTAGGGACAGGGGCGGCTGGGGAGCAGTACTTC.

The chain links TRBV18 to TRBJ1-1; 7 nucleotides match TRBD1. Germline V gene sequence: CDR1 KGHSH, CDR2 LQKENI. The CDR3 has 14 amino acids. The V and J ends lost 8 bases and 3 bases, in that order; junction bases with no gene match: 9. This chain's CDR3 is CASLTGSGDTEAFF. The CDR3 DNA follows: TGTGCCAGCCTGACAGGGAGTGGCGACACTGAAGCTTTCTTT.

The chain uses TRBV5-5 and TRBJ2-7; a possible D gene is TRBD1 (5 bases). Germline V gives CDR1 SGHKS, CDR2 YYEKEE (reference sequence). The CDR3 loop spans 13 amino acids. The V end was cut by 0 bases, the J end by 6 bases, with 10 bases between. The CDR3 spells CASSLVAGCEQYF. In DNA form, the CDR3 reads TGTGCCAGCAGCTTGGTTGCAGGGTGCGAGCAGTACTTC.

V and J are TRBV27 and TRBJ2-5, with TRBD2 identical over 8 bases. This CDR3 is built from 16 residues. Per the germline V gene, CDR1 is MNHEY and CDR2 is SMNVEV (reference sequence). The V segment lost 6 bases and the J segment 1 base; nucleotides outside the gene matches: 10. CDR3 nucleotides: TGTGCCAGCAGCCAGACCCGAGCGGGAGCCCAAGAGACCCAGTACTTC. It encodes CASSQTRAGAQETQYF.

The V call is TRBV2, the J call TRBJ1-1; D possibly corresponds to TRBD1 (6 bases). Trimming left V 9 bases short and J 1 base short, with 12 bases between. The CDR3 extends over 13 amino acids. The germline V gene has CDR1 SNHLY and CDR2 FYNNEI. DNA of the CDR3: TGTGCCAGGTCGGACAGACCGAACACTGAAGCTTTCTTT. Translation: CARSDRPNTEAFF. The whole variable domain, filled in from reference TRBV2 and TRBJ1-1, reads EPEVTQTPSHQVTQMGQEVILRCVPISNHLYFYWYRQILGQKVEFLVSFYNNEISEKSEIFDDQFSVERPDGSNFTLKIRSTKLEDSAMYFCARSDRPNTEAFFGQGTRLTVV.

This sequence joins TRBV4-3 and TRBJ2-5, with 9 nucleotides matching TRBD1. Near its end, the DNA agrees better with TRBJ2-7, so the J call may be wrong. Germline loops: CDR1 LGHNA, CDR2 YSLEER. The CDR3 has 15 residues. The CDR3 DNA follows: TGCGCCAGCAGCCACTCCCGGACAGGGGACTACGAGCAGTACTTC. Encoded protein: CASSHSRTGDYEQYF.

The CDR3 DNA sequence: TGTGCCAGAAGCACCGGGACAGGGGTGGATGGCTACACCTTC. This encodes CARSTGTGVDGYTF. V gene TRBV5-3 combines with J gene TRBJ1-2; TRBD1 agrees at 10 bases. TRBV5-3 is assigned to the ORF class and has an uncertain function. This CDR3 has 14 residues. Trimming took 4 bases from V and 6 from J; bases not matched to a gene: 6.

This clone was seen more than once but under ten times. The chain carries TRBV7-9 and TRBJ1-2; D is uncertain. CDR3 length: 14 amino acids. Germline values: CDR1 SEHNR, CDR2 FQNEAQ (reference sequence). V lost 5 bases, J lost 2 bases, and 12 bases lay in between. The CDR3: CASSKEQFNYGYTF. CDR3 bases: TGTGCCAGCAGCAAAGAACAGTTCAACTATGGCTACACCTTC.

The chain uses TRBV6-5 and TRBJ1-4; TRBD1 agrees at 7 bases. The V gene's germline CDR1 is MNHEY and CDR2 SVGAGI. This CDR3 comprises 15 residues. V shed 0 bases and J 7 bases; nucleotides not matched to a gene: 5. CDR3 in amino acids: CASSYSEGAAEKLFF. DNA for the CDR3: TGTGCCAGCAGTTACTCCGAGGGGGCAGCTGAAAAACTGTTTTTT.

This chain joins TRBV5-1 and TRBJ1-4; D may be TRBD1 (6 bases). The CDR3 is 14 amino acids. Germline values: CDR1 SGHRS, CDR2 YFSETQ. V gave up 4 bases and J gave up 1 base, with 8 bases separating them. CDR3 bases: TGCGCCAGCAGCGAACAGGGAACTAATGAAAAACTGTTTTTT. Translated: CASSEQGTNEKLFF. Filled out from reference TRBV5-1 and TRBJ1-4, the complete variable domain reads KAGVTQTPRYLIKTRGQQVTLSCSPISGHRSVSWYQQTPGQGLQFLFEYFSETQRNKGNFPGRFSGRQFSNSRSEMNVSTLELGDSALYLCASSEQGTNEKLFFGSGTQLSVL.

The chain carries TRBV4-1 and TRBJ2-3, with unresolved D. With 0 bases removed from V and 2 bases from J, the gap between germline ends came to 21 bases. In germline, CDR1 is MGHRA, CDR2 YSYEKL. The CDR3 length is 19 residues. CDR3 in amino acids: CASSQEALLGAMDTDTQYF. The CDR3 coding sequence is TGCGCCAGCAGCCAAGAAGCGCTTCTCGGAGCTATGGACACAGATACGCAGTATTTT.

As for this clone: The sample holds other DNA sequences that translate to the same CDR3. The rearrangement uses TRBV5-1 and TRBJ2-5; 7 nucleotides agree with TRBD1. There are 14 residues in the CDR3. The V gene's germline CDR1 is SGHRS and CDR2 YFSETQ. Trimming took 0 bases from V and 1 from J; bases not matched to a gene: 0. The CDR3, as DNA: TGCGCCAGCAGCTTGGGACAGGGCCAAGAGACCCAGTACTTC. As protein: CASSLGQGQETQYF.

This clone was observed a handful of times. The chain is built from TRBV7-9 and TRBJ1-1; possible D gene TRBD1, 5 bases. V was shortened by 8 bases and J by 0 bases, with 13 bases between the two germline ends. CDR1 is SEHNR, CDR2 FQNEAQ, per germline (reference sequence). The CDR3 contains 14 residues. The CDR3 reads CASSTDFMNTEAFF. The DNA for the CDR3 is TGTGCCAGCTCGACAGACTTCATGAACACTGAAGCTTTCTTT.

In this sample, this clone turned up once. The rearrangement links TRBV5-4 to TRBJ2-5; 10 bases align to TRBD1. V shed 4 bases, J shed 5 bases, and the junction held 17 bases outside the gene matches. The CDR3 consists of 18 residues. Germline V gene sequence: CDR1 SGHNT, CDR2 YYREEE (reference sequence). The CDR3 here is CASSELGQGRLSSETQYF. Here the CDR3 DNA reads TGTGCCAGCAGCGAACTGGGACAGGGGCGACTAAGTTCGGAGACCCAGTACTTC. The variable domain in full, completed from reference TRBV5-4 and TRBJ2-5, reads ETGVTQSPTHLIKTRGQQVTLRCSSQSGHNTVSWYQQALGQGPQFIFQYYREEENGRGNFPPRFSGLQFPNYSSELNVNALELDDSALYLCASSELGQGRLSSETQYFGPGTRLLVL.

This clone was recorded only once. The chain recombines TRBV5-1 with TRBJ1-1; tentative D call: TRBD1 (5 bases). CDR3 length equals 14 residues. Germline V CDR1 and CDR2: SGHRS, YFSETQ. V shed 0 bases and J shed 5 bases, with 11 bases lying between them. The CDR3 DNA follows: TGCGCCAGCAGCTTGGTCGGGGGGAGGACTGAAGCTTTCTTT. It yields the protein CASSLVGGRTEAFF.

CDR3 in DNA: TGTGCCAGTAGTATTAGGCAGGGGTCCTACGAGCAGTACTTC. The encoded protein is CASSIRQGSYEQYF. The rearrangement uses TRBV19 and TRBJ2-7; TRBD1 is a possible D gene (6 bases). CDR1 LNHDA and CDR2 SQIVND come from the germline V gene (reference sequence). The CDR3 runs to 14 residues. The V end was cut by 3 bases, the J end by 1 base, with 10 bases between.

The V gene is TRBV30, the J gene TRBJ2-3; D is unresolved. Germline V gene sequence: CDR1 GTSNPN, CDR2 SVGIG (reference sequence). This CDR3 contains 14 residues. With 2 bases removed from V and 1 base from J, the gap between germline ends came to 10 bases. The CDR3 region has the DNA TGTGCCTGGAGTTTTCAGGTGGGCACAGATACGCAGTATTTT. Amino acids: CAWSFQVGTDTQYF.

J is TRBJ2-1 and V is TRBV7-2, with TRBD2 as a possible D gene (6 bases). Germline CDR1 reads SGHTA; CDR2 reads FQGNSA. V lost 2 bases, J lost 4 bases, and 12 bases lay in between. This CDR3 has 15 residues. The CDR3 sequence is CASSLSGSGYNEQFF. The CDR3, as DNA: TGTGCCAGCAGCTTATCCGGGAGTGGTTACAATGAGCAGTTCTTC.

This chain joins TRBV11-2 and TRBJ2-5; D is possibly TRBD2 (5 bases). The CDR3 extends over 12 amino acids. Germline CDR1 SGHAT, CDR2 FQNNGV. V was trimmed by 5 bases and J by 2 bases, leaving 6 bases between them. Here the CDR3 reads CASSPGQETQYF. The CDR3 DNA is TGTGCCAGCAGCCCGGGACAAGAGACCCAGTACTTC.

The chain employs TRBV4-1 and TRBJ2-7; 9 bases are shared with TRBD2. Germline values: CDR1 MGHRA, CDR2 YSYEKL. The junction had 10 bases not matched to a gene; V was cut back by 5 bases and J by 5 bases. The CDR3 has 15 residues. Here the CDR3 reads CASSSPGTSLHEQYF. The DNA for the CDR3 is TGCGCCAGCAGCTCCCCCGGGACTAGCCTTCACGAGCAGTACTTC.

The chain uses TRBV10-3 and TRBJ2-1, with 11 bases aligning to TRBD1. Trimming cost V 6 bases and J 3 bases; bases outside gene matches: 7. CDR1 is ENHRY, CDR2 SYGVKD, per germline. The CDR3 consists of 16 residues. CDR3 DNA: TGTGCCATCAGAACGTCCGGGACAGGGGGCTACAATGAGCAGTTCTTC. Translation: CAIRTSGTGGYNEQFF.

The rearrangement uses TRBV23-1 and TRBJ2-7, with D possibly TRBD2 on 6 matching bases. TRBV23-1 is reported as an ORF; its role is uncertain. This CDR3 region has 14 residues. Trimming removed 6 bases from V and 6 bases from J, with 18 bases in between. In DNA, the CDR3 is TGCGCCAGCAGCCTTGGGGGAGGAGGGGCCGAGCAGTACTTC. Translation gives CASSLGGGGAEQYF.

This clone was observed once. The V call is TRBV19, the J call TRBJ2-5, with 9 bases matching TRBD2. V trimming: 3 bases; J trimming: 4 bases; junction bases outside the gene matches: 9. Germline-derived CDR1 and CDR2 are LNHDA and SQIVND (reference sequence). The CDR3 sequence is 16 residues long. The CDR3 sequence: CASSIRLAGMGETQYF. The CDR3 nucleotides read TGTGCCAGTAGTATTAGGCTAGCGGGGATGGGAGAGACCCAGTACTTC.

DNA of the CDR3: TGTGCCAGCAGTTTGCCTGACAGGCCGATCGAGCAGTACTTC. Translated, it gives CASSLPDRPIEQYF. The chain joins TRBV28 to TRBJ2-7; TRBD1 might be the D (6 bases). Germline loops: CDR1 MDHEN, CDR2 SYDVKM. V was shortened by 3 bases and J by 6 bases, with 15 bases between the two germline ends. The length of the CDR3 is 14 residues. The full variable domain, in which reference TRBV28 and TRBJ2-7 provide the parts outside the CDR3, is DVKVTQSSRYLVKRTGEKVFLECVQDMDHENMFWYRQDPGLGLRLIYFSYDVKMKEKGDIPEGYSVSREKKERFSLILESASTNQTSMYLCASSLPDRPIEQYFGPGTRLTVT.

V gene TRBV6-6 combines with J gene TRBJ1-1; weak D call: TRBD1 (5 bases). V dropped 10 bases and J dropped 4 bases, with 7 bases sitting between them. The CDR3 loop spans 10 amino acids. From germline, CDR1 is MNHNY and CDR2 SVGAGI (reference sequence). The CDR3 coding sequence is TGTGCCACCAGGGCCACTGAAGCTTTCTTT. This sequence encodes CATRATEAFF.